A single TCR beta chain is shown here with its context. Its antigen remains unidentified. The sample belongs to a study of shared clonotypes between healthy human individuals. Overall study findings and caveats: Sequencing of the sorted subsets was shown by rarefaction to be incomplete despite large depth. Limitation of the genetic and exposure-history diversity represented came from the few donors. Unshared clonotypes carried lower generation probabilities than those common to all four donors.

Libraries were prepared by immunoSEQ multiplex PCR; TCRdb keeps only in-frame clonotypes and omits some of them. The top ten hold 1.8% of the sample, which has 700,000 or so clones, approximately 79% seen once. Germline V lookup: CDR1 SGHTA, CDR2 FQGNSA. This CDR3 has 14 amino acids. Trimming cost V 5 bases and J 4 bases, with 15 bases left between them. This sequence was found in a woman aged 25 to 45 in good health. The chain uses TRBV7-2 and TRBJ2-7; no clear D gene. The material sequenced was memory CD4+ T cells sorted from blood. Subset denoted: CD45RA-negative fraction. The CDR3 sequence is CASSAPGRAYEQYF. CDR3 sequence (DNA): TGTGCCAGCAGCGCACCGGGCCGCGCTTACGAGCAGTACTTC. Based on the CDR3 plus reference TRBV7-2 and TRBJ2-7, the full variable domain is GAGVSQSPSNKVTEKGKDVELRCDPISGHTALYWYRQSLGQGLEFLIYFQGNSAPDKSGLPSDRFSAERTGGSVSTLTIQRTQQEDSAVYLCASSAPGRAYEQYFGPGTRLTVT.